Below, 28 T cell receptor beta chains from the same sample are listed, as sequenced in a study of cytomegalovirus exposure and HLA in healthy donors. Sequencing was performed with immunoSEQ multiplex PCR; in TCRdb, only in-frame clones are kept and a portion is missing. The profile shows 260,000 or so clones, approximately 87% of them singletons. Material for sequencing was PBMCs. These receptors all stem from a young woman in good health and CMV-seronegative.

V usage is TRBV27 and J usage is TRBJ1-2; D is ambiguous. Germline V lookup: CDR1 MNHEY, CDR2 SMNVEV (reference sequence). The V and J ends lost 6 bases and 1 base respectively, with 15 bases between them. The CDR3 has 15 residues. Written as DNA, the CDR3 is TGTGCCAGCAGGCTTAACTTTTTGCTTAACTATGGCTACACCTTC. Its protein product is CASRLNFLLNYGYTF.

The chain couples TRBV7-6 to TRBJ2-7, with 11 nucleotides matching TRBD2. J lost 2 bases, V lost 4 bases, and 4 bases had no gene match. CDR1 and CDR2 (germline): SGHVS, FNYEAQ. CDR3 length equals 15 residues. The CDR3 sequence: CASSSGTSGTYEQYF. In nucleotides, the CDR3 is TGTGCCAGCAGCTCAGGGACTAGCGGAACCTACGAGCAGTACTTC.

V and J are TRBV29-1 and TRBJ2-7, with TRBD1 matching 10 bases. CDR1 is SQVTM and CDR2 is ANQGSEA in the germline V gene. This CDR3 is built from 13 residues. V lost 4 bases to trimming and J lost 13 bases; unmatched junction nucleotides: 13. In DNA form, the CDR3 reads TGCAGCGTTGGTGGGGGCCTAGGGACAGGGGATTACTTC. Residues: CSVGGGLGTGDYF.

In its sample, this clone was seen once. The chain links TRBV11-2 to TRBJ2-2, with D tentatively TRBD1 (6 bases). The V gene lost 5 bases and the J gene lost 2 bases, with 9 bases spanning the gap. The CDR3 has 14 amino acids. Looked up from germline, CDR1 is SGHAT and CDR2 is FQNNGV. Here the CDR3 reads CASSPGTNTGELFF. Here the CDR3 DNA reads TGTGCCAGCAGCCCCGGGACAAACACCGGGGAGCTGTTTTTT.

The rearrangement uses TRBV2 and TRBJ2-7, with TRBD2 as a possible D gene (7 bases). Germline assignment: CDR1 SNHLY and CDR2 FYNNEI. This CDR3 spans 15 amino acids. With 6 bases removed from V and 2 bases from J, the gap between germline ends came to 17 bases. In nucleotides, the CDR3 is TGTGCCAGCAGCAAAGGAGGGGGGGGGACCTACGAGCAGTACTTC. This sequence encodes CASSKGGGGTYEQYF.

V is TRBV6-5 and J is TRBJ1-1; D not certain. The V gene lost 10 bases and the J gene lost 0 bases, with 6 bases spanning the gap. The CDR3 is made up of 11 amino acids. Germline CDR1 and CDR2: MNHEY and SVGAGI. The CDR3 spells CATYLNTEAFF. CDR3 sequence (DNA): TGTGCCACCTACTTGAACACTGAAGCTTTCTTT.

V is TRBV28 and J is TRBJ1-4; possible D gene TRBD1, 5 bases. Germline V gene data show CDR1 as MDHEN and CDR2 as SYDVKM. This CDR3 spans 14 amino acids. The V end was cut by 6 bases, the J end by 7 bases, with 15 bases between. CDR3 sequence reads: CASRVVVRGEKLFF. The CDR3 DNA follows: TGTGCCAGCAGGGTCGTCGTAAGGGGTGAAAAACTGTTTTTT.

The V call is TRBV2, the J call TRBJ1-5; no clear D. Deletions cut 8 bases from V and 0 bases from J, with 11 bases between. This CDR3 contains 14 residues. Germline CDR1 reads SNHLY; CDR2 reads FYNNEI. The DNA of the CDR3 is TGTGCCAGCGAGCCGAACTATAGCAATCAGCCCCAGCATTTT. Encoded protein: CASEPNYSNQPQHF.

This chain joins TRBV18 and TRBJ2-1, with 11 bases lining up with TRBD2. Germline V CDR1 and CDR2: KGHSH, LQKENI. The length of the CDR3 is 17 residues. V gave up 3 bases and J gave up 10 bases; unmatched junction bases: 14. This CDR3 reads CASSPPTSGRGLGEQFF. The CDR3 nucleotides are TGTGCCAGCTCACCCCCCACTAGCGGGAGAGGTTTAGGAGAGCAGTTCTTC.

This clone was counted a few times. This chain uses TRBV4-1 with TRBJ2-7; 9 bases match TRBD1. The CDR3 extends over 14 amino acids. The germline V gene has CDR1 MGHRA and CDR2 YSYEKL. V lost 2 bases, J lost 4 bases, and 3 bases stayed unmatched. The CDR3 loop is CASSQKGTGYEQYF. The CDR3 DNA reads TGCGCCAGCAGCCAAAAAGGGACAGGGTACGAGCAGTACTTC.

The rearrangement joins TRBV5-4 to TRBJ2-3, with 7 bases that match TRBD2. Germline V gene sequence: CDR1 SGHNT, CDR2 YYREEE (reference sequence). J gave up 4 bases and V 7 bases, and 9 bases lay outside the gene matches. This CDR3 has 14 amino acids. The CDR3 bases are TGTGCCAGCGTACCCGAGCGGGATTCAGATACGCAGTATTTT. Translating gives CASVPERDSDTQYF.

The chain recombines TRBV19 with TRBJ1-6; TRBD1 aligns across 9 bases. J lost 1 base, V lost 6 bases, and 10 bases had no gene match. The CDR3 runs to 18 residues. CDR1 LNHDA and CDR2 SQIVND come from the germline V gene (reference sequence). DNA of the CDR3: TGTGCCAGTAGAAGCGCGCACAGGGGGCAATCCTATAATTCACCCCTCCACTTT. It specifies CASRSAHRGQSYNSPLHF.

The gene calls are TRBV6-5 and TRBJ2-7; TRBD2 might be the D (6 bases). The CDR3 spans 15 residues. CDR1 is MNHEY, CDR2 SVGAGI, per germline. The V end lost 0 bases, the J end lost 1 base, and 10 bases lay between the germline ends. In nucleotides, the CDR3 is TGTGCCAGCAGTTACTCGATAAGCGGGTCCTACGAGCAGTACTTC. Encoded protein: CASSYSISGSYEQYF.

Only a few counts were recorded for this clone. The chain couples TRBV2 to TRBJ1-2, with D unresolved. Germline values: CDR1 SNHLY, CDR2 FYNNEI. Trimming took 6 bases from V and 3 from J, leaving 14 bases between them. This CDR3 region has 14 residues. CDR3 DNA: TGTGCCAGCAGGCCCACCCTACGTGACTATGGCTACACCTTC. This codes for CASRPTLRDYGYTF. Full variable domain (remainder filled in from reference TRBV2 and TRBJ1-2): EPEVTQTPSHQVTQMGQEVILRCVPISNHLYFYWYRQILGQKVEFLVSFYNNEISEKSEIFDDQFSVERPDGSNFTLKIRSTKLEDSAMYFCASRPTLRDYGYTFGSGTRLTVV.

CDR3 sequence (DNA): TGTGCCTGGTCTAGCCCCAGTGAGGAGCAGTACTTC. Encoded protein: CAWSSPSEEQYF. The genes are TRBV30 and TRBJ2-7; a weak D match, TRBD2 (5 bases). The CDR3 has 12 residues. The germline gives CDR1 GTSNPN, CDR2 SVGIG (reference sequence). The ends were cut back, 5 bases at V and 7 bases at J, with 15 bases in the middle.

This chain connects TRBV6-6 to TRBJ2-4, with D perhaps matching TRBD2 (6 bases). This CDR3 is built from 13 residues. Germline CDR1 reads MNHNY; CDR2 reads SVGAGI (reference sequence). Trimming pared 6 bases from V and 9 bases from J, leaving 15 bases between. The CDR3 reads CASSSSGGGIQYF. In DNA, the CDR3 is TGTGCCAGCAGCTCCTCCGGGGGAGGCATTCAGTACTTC.

The V gene is TRBV29-1, the J gene TRBJ1-2; 7 positions agree with TRBD1. Germline CDR1 reads SQVTM; CDR2 reads ANQGSEA. This CDR3 is built from 15 residues. V lost 2 bases and J lost 3; bases outside the gene matches: 9. This chain's CDR3 is CSVENRGAGDYGYTF. CDR3 coding DNA: TGCAGCGTTGAAAACAGGGGCGCAGGGGACTATGGCTACACCTTC.

This chain uses TRBV7-9 with TRBJ1-4; D remains unclear. The germline V and J ends were trimmed by 0 bases and 8 bases, with 13 bases remaining between them. This CDR3 region has 15 residues. CDR1 is SEHNR, CDR2 FQNEAQ, per germline (reference sequence). The CDR3 DNA reads TGTGCCAGCAGCTTAGCCGCAGCGGATCCGGAAAAACTGTTTTTT. This translates into CASSLAAADPEKLFF. The full variable domain, rest sourced from reference TRBV7-9 and TRBJ1-4, is DTGVSQNPRHKITKRGQNVTFRCDPISEHNRLYWYRQTLGQGPEFLTYFQNEAQLEKSRLLSDRFSAERPKGSFSTLEIQRTEQGDSAMYLCASSLAAADPEKLFFGSGTQLSVL.

The gene calls are TRBV28 and TRBJ1-2, with D perhaps matching TRBD1 (5 bases). The CDR3 has 12 residues. V was trimmed by 7 bases and J by 3 bases, leaving 9 bases between them. The germline V gene encodes CDR1 MDHEN and CDR2 SYDVKM. For the CDR3, the DNA is TGTGCCAGCATCAGGGAATACTATGGCTACACCTTC. Its translation is CASIREYYGYTF.

The chain is built from TRBV5-1 and TRBJ1-1; possibly TRBD1 for D (6 bases). This CDR3 comprises 17 residues. CDR1 and CDR2 from the germline V gene are SGHRS and YFSETQ. CDR3 coding DNA: TGCCTCTCGAGCCTGAATCAGGAGTACACAGGGTGCACTGAAGCTTTCTTT. Translation gives CLSSLNQEYTGCTEAFF.

This clone was observed a few times. This chain uses TRBV2 with TRBJ1-2; 9 bases fit TRBD1. V gave up 9 bases and J gave up 4 bases; unmatched junction bases: 3. This CDR3 contains 12 residues. Germline CDR1 is SNHLY and CDR2 is FYNNEI. The CDR3 DNA sequence: TGTGCCAGTACAGGGGGCTTCTATGGCTACACCTTC. The encoded protein is CASTGGFYGYTF.

The chain is built from TRBV30 and TRBJ2-1; tentatively, D is TRBD2 (5 bases). Trimming cost V 4 bases and J 10 bases, with 14 bases left between them. CDR3 length: 12 amino acids. Germline CDR1 reads GTSNPN; CDR2 reads SVGIG (reference sequence). The CDR3 DNA reads as TGTGCCTGGACGATGCCGGGAAGGGAGCAGTTCTTC. It is translated as CAWTMPGREQFF.

The chain combines TRBV5-1 with TRBJ2-4, with 7 bases fitting TRBD2. Unmatched junction bases numbered 15, after V lost 5 bases and J lost 7 bases. Looked up from germline, CDR1 is SGHRS and CDR2 is YFSETQ. The CDR3 covers 16 residues. The CDR3 bases are TGCGCCAGCAGGGCTGGCGGGAGCCGTCGGGGGAACATTCAGTACTTC. This codes for CASRAGGSRRGNIQYF.

This clone appeared a few times. The chain employs TRBV7-9 and TRBJ1-3; D gene uncertain. Trimming removed 7 bases from V and 2 bases from J, with 6 bases in between. The CDR3 length is 12 residues. CDR1 and CDR2 from the germline V gene are SEHNR and FQNEAQ (reference sequence). The CDR3 bases are TGTGCCAGCACCCCTACTGGAAACACCATATATTTT. Its translation: CASTPTGNTIYF.

V gene TRBV5-6 combines with J gene TRBJ2-7; weak D call: TRBD1 (7 bases). Germline V gives CDR1 SGHDT, CDR2 YYEEEE. This CDR3 spans 15 amino acids. Trimming stripped 4 bases from V and 7 bases from J, with 21 bases between. The CDR3 DNA is TGTGCCAGCAGCCGATTGCCACAGGGGACTCGAGAGCAGTACTTC. Amino acids: CASSRLPQGTREQYF.

The J gene is TRBJ1-6, the V gene TRBV28; D is unresolved. Germline V gene sequence: CDR1 MDHEN, CDR2 SYDVKM. This CDR3 is 16 amino acids long. The V gene lost 3 bases and the J gene lost 0 bases, with 9 bases spanning the gap. As DNA, the CDR3 is TGTGCCAGCAGTTTTGCTGGGAGCTCCTATAATTCACCCCTCCACTTT. This codes for CASSFAGSSYNSPLHF.

This clone was observed a single time. The J gene is TRBJ1-6, the V gene TRBV7-9; 9 bases are a match to TRBD1. CDR3 length equals 14 residues. The V gene end was trimmed by 6 bases and the J gene end by 3 bases; junction bases not matched to a gene: 0. Germline CDR1 and CDR2: SEHNR and FQNEAQ (reference sequence). CDR3 protein: CASRGQGYNSPLHF. CDR3 bases: TGTGCCAGCAGGGGACAGGGCTATAATTCACCCCTCCACTTT.

V and J are TRBV30 and TRBJ1-1; D gene uncertain. V lost 1 base to trimming and J lost 1 base, with 13 bases between them. This CDR3 spans 15 amino acids. Germline-derived CDR1 and CDR2 are GTSNPN and SVGIG (reference sequence). CDR3 sequence (DNA): TGTGCCTGGAGTGCCCCTGAGGCGGGGAACACTGAAGCTTTCTTT. This sequence encodes CAWSAPEAGNTEAFF.